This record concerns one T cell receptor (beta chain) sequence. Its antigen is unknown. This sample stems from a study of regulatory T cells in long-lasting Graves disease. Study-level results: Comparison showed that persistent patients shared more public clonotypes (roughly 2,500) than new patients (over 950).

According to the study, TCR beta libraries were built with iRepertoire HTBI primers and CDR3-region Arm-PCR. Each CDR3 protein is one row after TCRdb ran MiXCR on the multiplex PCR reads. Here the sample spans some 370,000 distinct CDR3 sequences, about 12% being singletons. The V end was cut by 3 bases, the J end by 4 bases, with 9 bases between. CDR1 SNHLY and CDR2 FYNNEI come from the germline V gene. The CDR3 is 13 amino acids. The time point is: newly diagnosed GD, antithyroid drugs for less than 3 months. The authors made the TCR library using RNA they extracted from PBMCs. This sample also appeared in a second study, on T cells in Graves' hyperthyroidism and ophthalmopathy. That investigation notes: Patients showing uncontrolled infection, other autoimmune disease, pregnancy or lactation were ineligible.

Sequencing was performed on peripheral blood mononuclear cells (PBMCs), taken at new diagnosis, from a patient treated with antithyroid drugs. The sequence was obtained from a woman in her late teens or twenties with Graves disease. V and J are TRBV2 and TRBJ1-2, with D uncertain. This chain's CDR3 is CASSEGSGYGYTF. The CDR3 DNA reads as TGTGCCAGCAGTGAGGGTAGCGGCTATGGCTACACCTTC. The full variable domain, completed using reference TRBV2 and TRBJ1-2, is EPEVTQTPSHQVTQMGQEVILRCVPISNHLYFYWYRQILGQKVEFLVSFYNNEISEKSEIFDDQFSVERPDGSNFTLKIRSTKLEDSAMYFCASSEGSGYGYTFGSGTRLTVV.